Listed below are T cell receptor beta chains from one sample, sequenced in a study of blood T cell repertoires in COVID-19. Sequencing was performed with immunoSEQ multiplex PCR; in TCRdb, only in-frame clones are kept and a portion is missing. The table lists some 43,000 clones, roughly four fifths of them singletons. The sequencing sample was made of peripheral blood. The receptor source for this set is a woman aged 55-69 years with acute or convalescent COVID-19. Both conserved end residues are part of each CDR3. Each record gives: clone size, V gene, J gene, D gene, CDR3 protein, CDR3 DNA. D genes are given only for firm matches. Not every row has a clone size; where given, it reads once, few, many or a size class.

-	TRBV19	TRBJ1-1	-	CASSAGVNTEAFF	TGTGCCAGTAGTGCAGGGGTGAACACTGAAGCTTTCTTT
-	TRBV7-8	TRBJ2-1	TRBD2	CATGRSGGNHNEQFF	TGTGCTACCGGTCGTAGCGGGGGGAACCACAATGAGCAGTTCTTC
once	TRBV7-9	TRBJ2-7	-	CASSTPELASHEQYF	TGTGCCAGCAGCACACCCGAGCTAGCTTCCCACGAGCAGTACTTC
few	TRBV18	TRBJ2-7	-	CASSPPGSYEQYF	TGTGCCAGCTCACCACCCGGGTCCTACGAGCAGTACTTC
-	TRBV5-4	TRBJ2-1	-	CASSSELIAYNEQFF	TGTGCCAGCAGCTCGGAGCTGATTGCCTACAATGAGCAGTTCTTC
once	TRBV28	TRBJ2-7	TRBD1	CASSYSGTAPYEQYF	TGTGCCAGCAGTTATTCCGGGACAGCTCCCTACGAGCAGTACTTC
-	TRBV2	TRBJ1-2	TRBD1	CASSDAGGSGYTF	TGTGCCAGCAGTGACGCAGGGGGAAGTGGCTACACCTTC
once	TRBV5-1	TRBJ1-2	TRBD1	CASSLVSGGAGGYTF	TGCGCCAGCAGCTTGGTATCAGGGGGCGCCGGTGGCTACACCTTC
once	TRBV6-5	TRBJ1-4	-	CASRTPGNEKLFF	TGTGCCAGTCGAACACCAGGGAATGAAAAACTGTTTTTT
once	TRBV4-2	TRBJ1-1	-	CASSQDAGANTEAFF	TGTGCCAGCAGCCAAGATGCGGGGGCCAACACTGAAGCTTTCTTT
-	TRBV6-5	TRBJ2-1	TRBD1	CASTHRGQGALEQFF	TGTGCCAGCACCCATAGGGGACAGGGGGCCTTAGAGCAGTTCTTC
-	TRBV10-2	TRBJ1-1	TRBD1	CASSEWQGANTEAFF	TGCGCCAGCAGTGAGTGGCAGGGGGCTAACACTGAAGCTTTCTTT
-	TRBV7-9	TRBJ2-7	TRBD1	CASSLFLDRGNEQYF	TGTGCCAGCAGCTTATTCTTGGACAGGGGTAACGAGCAGTACTTC
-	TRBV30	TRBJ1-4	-	CAWSPPAINEKLFF	TGTGCCTGGAGTCCCCCCGCGATAAATGAAAAACTGTTTTTT
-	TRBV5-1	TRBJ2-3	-	CASNVEAGRTDTQYF	TGCGCCAGCAACGTGGAGGCGGGGCGCACAGATACGCAGTATTTT
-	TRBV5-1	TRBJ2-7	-	CASSLGAGVYEQYF	TGCGCCAGCAGCTTGGGTGCAGGGGTCTACGAGCAGTACTTC
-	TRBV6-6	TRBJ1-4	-	CASSYSGQGEKLFF	TGTGCCAGCAGTTACAGTGGGCAAGGTGAAAAACTGTTTTTT
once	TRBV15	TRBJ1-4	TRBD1	CATSTRTGRVEKLFF	TGTGCCACCAGCACCCGGACAGGGCGAGTAGAAAAACTGTTTTTT
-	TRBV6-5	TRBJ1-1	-	CASSLRTGRTEAFF	TGTGCCAGCAGCCTCCGAACAGGGCGGACTGAAGCTTTCTTT
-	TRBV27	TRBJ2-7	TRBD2	CASTISGGSRMEQYF	TGTGCCAGCACCATTTCGGGGGGGTCCCGTATGGAGCAGTACTTC
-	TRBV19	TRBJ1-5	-	CASSMTVRNQPQHF	TGTGCCAGTAGTATGACAGTTCGTAATCAGCCCCAGCATTTT
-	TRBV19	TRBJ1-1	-	CASTGLWDPNTEAFF	TGTGCCAGCACCGGACTCTGGGATCCGAACACTGAAGCTTTCTTT
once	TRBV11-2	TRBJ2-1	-	CASRTGVGSYNEQFF	TGTGCCAGCAGGACGGGGGTGGGCTCCTACAATGAGCAGTTCTTC
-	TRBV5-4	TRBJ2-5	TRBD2	CASSMTSAGQETQYF	TGTGCCAGCAGCATGACTAGCGCAGGACAAGAGACCCAGTACTTC
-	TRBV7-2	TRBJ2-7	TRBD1	CASSLTGTATYEQYF	TGTGCCAGCAGCCTAACCGGGACAGCCACCTACGAGCAGTACTTC
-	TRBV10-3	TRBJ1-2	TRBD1	CAISEPDRGYGYTF	TGTGCCATCAGTGAGCCTGACAGGGGTTATGGCTACACCTTC
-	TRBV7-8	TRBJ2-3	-	CANTRGGSRTDTQYF	TGTGCCAACACCAGAGGTGGGTCAAGGACAGATACGCAGTATTTT
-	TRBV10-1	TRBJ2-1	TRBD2	CASSPGLGSGNEQFF	TGCGCCAGCAGTCCGGGACTAGGGTCCGGGAATGAGCAGTTCTTC
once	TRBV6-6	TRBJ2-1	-	CASSPKGQLWGGPYNEQFF	TGTGCCAGCAGTCCCAAGGGACAGCTATGGGGAGGTCCCTACAATGAGCAGTTCTTC
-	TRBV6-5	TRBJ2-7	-	CASSYGQTYEQYF	TGTGCCAGCAGTTACGGGCAGACCTACGAGCAGTACTTC
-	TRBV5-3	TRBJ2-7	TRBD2	CARSRRLAGGRNSYEQYF	TGTGCCAGAAGCCGTCGACTAGCGGGGGGCCGAAACTCCTACGAGCAGTACTTC
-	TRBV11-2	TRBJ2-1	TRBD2	CASSLLGLGLADNEQFF	TGTGCCAGCAGCCTATTGGGGTTGGGACTAGCGGACAATGAGCAGTTCTTC
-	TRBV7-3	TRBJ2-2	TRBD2	CASSKTSGGPNTGELFF	TGTGCCAGCAGCAAAACTAGCGGGGGGCCCAACACCGGGGAGCTGTTTTTT
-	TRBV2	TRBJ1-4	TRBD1	CASTNDRGHEKLFF	TGTGCCAGCACCAACGACAGGGGGCATGAAAAACTGTTTTTT
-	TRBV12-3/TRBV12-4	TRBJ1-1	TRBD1	CASRATGGTEAFF	TGTGCCAGCAGGGCGACAGGGGGCACTGAAGCTTTCTTT
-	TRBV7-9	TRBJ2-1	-	CASSLEGGEQFF	TGTGCCAGCAGCTTAGAAGGAGGGGAGCAGTTCTTC
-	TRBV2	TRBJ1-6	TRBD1	CASRRDRYNSPLHF	TGTGCCAGCAGAAGGGACAGATATAATTCACCCCTCCACTTT
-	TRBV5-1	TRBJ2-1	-	CASSLERIHRDNEQFF	TGCGCCAGCAGCTTGGAAAGAATACACCGGGACAATGAGCAGTTCTTC
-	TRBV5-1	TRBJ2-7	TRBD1	CASNKGQGSYEQYF	TGCGCCAGCAACAAGGGACAGGGGTCATACGAGCAGTACTTC
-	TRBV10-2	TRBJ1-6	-	CASSDPNSPLHF	TGCGCCAGCAGTGACCCGAATTCACCCCTCCACTTT